Below, one T cell receptor beta chain is given with its context. The antigen is undetermined. Use of 60 Vbeta and 13 Jbeta primers characterized the PCR. This table comes from immunoSEQ multiplex PCR, and its TCRdb copy is limited to in-frame clones, with some not included. Of tens of thousands of clones in the sample, almost 75% were seen once. Germline-derived CDR1 and CDR2 are SNHLY and FYNNEI. The CDR3 runs to 14 residues. V lost 4 bases to trimming and J lost 6 bases, with 14 bases between them. These data come from a study of cytomegalovirus exposure and HLA in healthy donors. Whole-study results and caveats: Per published accounts, TCR beta sequences correctly predicted the HLA-A and HLA-B alleles of most subjects.

The source is a middle-aged man in good health and CMV-seronegative. V is TRBV2 and J is TRBJ2-3, with D possibly TRBD2 on 6 matching bases. What was sequenced was PBMCs. CDR3: CASSGYGEADTQYF. CDR3 nucleotides: TGTGCCAGCAGTGGGTACGGGGAGGCGGATACGCAGTATTTT.